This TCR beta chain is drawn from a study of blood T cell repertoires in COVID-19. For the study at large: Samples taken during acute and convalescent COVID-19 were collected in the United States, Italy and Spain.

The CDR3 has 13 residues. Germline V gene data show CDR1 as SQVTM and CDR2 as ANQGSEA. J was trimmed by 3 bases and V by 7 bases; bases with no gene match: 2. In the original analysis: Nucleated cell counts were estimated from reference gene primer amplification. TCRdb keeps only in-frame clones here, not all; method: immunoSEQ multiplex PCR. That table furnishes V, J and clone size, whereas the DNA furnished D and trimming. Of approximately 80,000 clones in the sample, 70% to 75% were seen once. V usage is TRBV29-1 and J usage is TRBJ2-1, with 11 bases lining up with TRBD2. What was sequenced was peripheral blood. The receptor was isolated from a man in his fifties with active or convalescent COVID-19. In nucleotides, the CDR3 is TGCAGCGCGCTAGCGGGGGGCTACAATGAGCAGTTCTTC. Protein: CSALAGGYNEQFF.